This T cell receptor beta chain came from a study of blood T cell repertoires in COVID-19. Background on the study: The study drew acute and convalescent COVID-19 samples from the United States, Italy and Spain. Nucleic acid was either cDNA or gDNA, and it came from T cells, B-cell-depleted T cells, or PBMCs.

This clone was picked up one time. Losses at the gene ends were 5 bases for V and 5 bases for J; bases not matched to a gene: 9. CDR3 length: 14 amino acids. In germline, CDR1 is SGHNT, CDR2 YYREEE (reference sequence). Original handling: Amplification of reference gene primers provided the estimated nucleated cell counts. The table came from immunoSEQ multiplex PCR; TCRdb's copy has only in-frame clones and leaves some out. The V and J calls and clone size are taken from that table; D and trimming were inferred from the DNA. The table has 60,000 to 65,000 clones, around 90% seen once; the top ten hold approximately 3.4%.

The clonotype comes from a middle-aged man with active COVID-19. The rearrangement links TRBV5-4 to TRBJ2-5; 7 nucleotides match TRBD1. The sequencing input was peripheral blood. The CDR3 region has the DNA TGTGCCAGCAGACTAGACAGGGTTGGGGAGACCCAGTACTTC. Protein product: CASRLDRVGETQYF.